These 6 T cell receptor beta chains originate from one sample sequenced in a study of shared clonotypes between healthy human individuals. TCRdb's table, derived via immunoSEQ multiplex PCR, lists solely in-frame clones and lacks some. Of about 2.4 million clones listed, roughly 93% are singletons. Sequencing input: naive CD4+ T cells from PBMCs. The subset denotes: CD45RA+ positively selected. The receptors originated from a man aged 18-30 years in good health. Some clones in this sample may be carry-over from other donors' samples.

The J gene is TRBJ2-3, the V gene TRBV29-1; TRBD2 might be the D (5 bases). V lost 4 bases to trimming and J lost 4 bases, with 12 bases between them. Germline V CDR1 and CDR2: SQVTM, ANQGSEA. The CDR3 contains 13 residues. The CDR3 nucleotides read TGCAGCGTTGCGAGGGAGTGGGCAGATACGCAGTATTTT. It yields the protein CSVAREWADTQYF.

The chain uses TRBV6-7 and TRBJ2-2; 11 bases are shared with TRBD2. TRBV6-7 is known as an ORF, though its function is uncertain. V dropped 0 bases and J dropped 7; count of bases not matched to a gene: 7. The CDR3 spans 17 residues. The CDR3 DNA reads as TGTGCCAGCAGTTACTCGAGCACTAGCGGGGGAGACGGGGAGCTGTTTTTT. This codes for CASSYSSTSGGDGELFF.

This chain links TRBV25-1 with TRBJ2-1; D gene unclear. V was cut by 3 bases and J by 4 bases, with 1 base left in between. The CDR3 runs 11 residues. Per the germline V gene, CDR1 is MGHDK and CDR2 is SYGVNS. Here the CDR3 DNA reads TGTGCCAGCAGTGATTACAATGAGCAGTTCTTC. It is translated as CASSDYNEQFF.

This chain joins TRBV7-3 and TRBJ2-3; the D is unclear. With 0 bases removed from V and 5 bases from J, the gap between germline ends came to 6 bases. The germline V gene has CDR1 SGHTA and CDR2 FQGTGA. The CDR3 runs 13 residues. CDR3 in DNA: TGTGCCAGCAGCTTAACGCCCCAAGATACGCAGTATTTT. This translates into CASSLTPQDTQYF.

V and J are TRBV5-1 and TRBJ2-3; D remains ambiguous. The CDR3 is 15 amino acids. Germline values: CDR1 SGHRS, CDR2 YFSETQ. Trimming left V 0 bases short and J 8 bases short, with 16 bases between. In nucleotides, the CDR3 is TGCGCCAGCAGCTTGGCCCCGCTAGGCACGGGTACGCAGTATTTT. This encodes CASSLAPLGTGTQYF.

The chain couples TRBV10-3 to TRBJ2-7, with D perhaps given as TRBD1 or TRBD2 (5 bases each). Germline V gene sequence: CDR1 ENHRY, CDR2 SYGVKD. This CDR3 is 17 amino acids long. The V end was cut by 2 bases, the J end by 0 bases, with 17 bases between. CDR3 loop: CAISEPQPGRSSYEQYF. The CDR3 region has the DNA TGTGCCATCAGTGAGCCCCAGCCGGGACGGAGCTCCTACGAGCAGTACTTC.